The 32 T cell receptor beta chains in this list originate from one sample, sequenced in a study of OX40 agonist ivuxolimab in advanced cancers. Measured with immunoSEQ multiplex PCR; TCRdb has only the in-frame clones, and not every one. Of about 81,000 clones detected, roughly 80% appear once; the ten largest clones hold approximately 6.3%. Sequenced here: CD4+ or CD8+ T cells sorted from blood, sampled in a trial of the OX40 agonist ivuxolimab. These receptors were taken from an adult with an advanced solid tumor such as melanoma, head and neck, liver or kidney cancer.

The rearrangement joins TRBV6-5 to TRBJ2-7; D uncertain. CDR3 length: 14 amino acids. The germline CDR1 and CDR2 sequences are MNHEY and SVGAGI. V was pared by 6 bases and J by 5 bases, with 17 bases between. The DNA for the CDR3 is TGTGCCAGCAGCCCCCGTGCGGAGTTGAACGAGCAGTACTTC. Translated, it gives CASSPRAELNEQYF.

The chain employs TRBV6-5 and TRBJ2-1; 9 bases agree with TRBD2. Trimming removed 2 bases from V and 2 bases from J; junction bases left unmatched: 4. The CDR3 is made up of 16 amino acids. Germline V gene lookup returns CDR1 MNHEY and CDR2 SVGAGI. The CDR3 protein is CASSYPTSGTYNEQFF. In nucleotides, the CDR3 is TGTGCCAGCAGTTACCCGACTAGCGGAACCTACAATGAGCAGTTCTTC.

This chain connects TRBV27 to TRBJ2-4; 10 bases fit TRBD2. CDR1 is MNHEY and CDR2 is SMNVEV in the germline V gene (reference sequence). Trimming removed 5 bases from V and 0 bases from J; junction bases left unmatched: 13. This CDR3 spans 19 amino acids. In DNA, the CDR3 is TGTGCCAGCAGTAGAGCCGGAACTAGCGGGACCCTAGCCAAAAACATTCAGTACTTC. Protein product: CASSRAGTSGTLAKNIQYF.

This clone has a handful of counts. The chain couples TRBV27 to TRBJ2-2; no definite D call. This CDR3 is 11 amino acids long. Trimming cost V 8 bases and J 6 bases, with 7 bases left between them. Germline CDR1 reads MNHEY; CDR2 reads SMNVEV (reference sequence). CDR3 in DNA: TGTGCCAGCGCCCGGTCCGGGGAGCTGTTTTTT. Encoded protein: CASARSGELFF.

The rearrangement joins TRBV20-1 to TRBJ2-7; D gene ambiguous. V gave up 4 bases and J gave up 4 bases, with 8 bases separating them. Germline V lookup: CDR1 DFQATT, CDR2 SNEGSKA (reference sequence). This CDR3 is 11 amino acids long. CDR3: CSATDVYEQYF. In nucleotides, the CDR3 is TGCAGTGCTACAGACGTATACGAGCAGTACTTC.

V and J are TRBV2 and TRBJ2-1, with 7 positions matching TRBD2. V shed 4 bases and J 0 bases; nucleotides not matched to a gene: 6. Germline V gene sequence: CDR1 SNHLY, CDR2 FYNNEI. The CDR3 totals 16 residues. For the CDR3, the DNA is TGTGCCAGCAGTGGGACTAGGCCGAGCTCCTACAATGAGCAGTTCTTC. This gives the protein CASSGTRPSSYNEQFF.

This chain connects TRBV14 to TRBJ1-3, with D tentatively TRBD1 (5 bases). V lost 6 bases to trimming and J lost 10 bases, with 25 bases between them. Germline V gives CDR1 SGHDN, CDR2 FVKESK. The length of the CDR3 is 16 residues. CDR3 DNA sequence: TGTGCCAGCAGTCCAAATGGGGCAGGGTCCGGTCGAACCATATATTTT. It yields the protein CASSPNGAGSGRTIYF.

This clone was seen a single time. The chain uses TRBV10-3 and TRBJ2-1, with D maybe TRBD2 (6 bases). The CDR3 runs 14 residues. V dropped 6 bases and J dropped 0 bases, with 9 bases sitting between them. Germline loops: CDR1 ENHRY, CDR2 SYGVKD. Written as DNA, the CDR3 is TGTGCCATCAGACTAGCCTCCTCCTACAATGAGCAGTTCTTC. Its translation: CAIRLASSYNEQFF.

The chain employs TRBV11-2 and TRBJ1-6; D may be TRBD1 (5 bases). The CDR3 consists of 15 residues. In germline, CDR1 is SGHAT, CDR2 FQNNGV. Trimming shortened V by 7 bases and J by 7 bases, and 17 bases separated the two germline ends. The CDR3 here is CASNVTGGPNSPLHF. Here the CDR3 DNA reads TGTGCCAGCAACGTAACCGGGGGACCAAATTCACCCCTCCACTTT.

The CDR3 nucleotides read TGTGCCACCAGCCCCGACAGGGGTGGCAATCAGCCCCAGCATTTT. The encoded protein is CATSPDRGGNQPQHF. The chain has TRBV15 and TRBJ1-5; TRBD1 matches at 8 bases. The CDR3 totals 15 residues. Germline values: CDR1 LNHNV, CDR2 YYDKDF (reference sequence). The ends lost 5 bases at V and 2 bases at J; junction bases unmatched: 5.

The V gene is TRBV7-6, the J gene TRBJ2-1; 9 bases fit TRBD1. The ends lost 4 bases at V and 0 bases at J; junction bases unmatched: 4. Looked up from germline, CDR1 is SGHVS and CDR2 is FNYEAQ. The CDR3 spans 16 residues. The chain's CDR3 is CASSSGQGSSYNEQFF. The CDR3 DNA reads TGTGCCAGCAGCTCTGGACAGGGGAGCTCCTACAATGAGCAGTTCTTC. The whole variable domain, remainder taken from reference TRBV7-6 and TRBJ2-1, is GAGVSQSPRYKVTKRGQDVALRCDPISGHVSLYWYRQALGQGPEFLTYFNYEAQQDKSGLPNDRFSAERPEGSISTLTIQRTEQRDSAMYRCASSSGQGSSYNEQFFGPGTRLTVL.

The chain employs TRBV28 and TRBJ1-1; D is uncertain. Germline lookup yields CDR1 MDHEN and CDR2 SYDVKM. This CDR3 is built from 13 residues. Trimming pared 6 bases from V and 0 bases from J, leaving 8 bases between. Written as DNA, the CDR3 is TGTGCCAGCAGGTTAACCATGAACACTGAAGCTTTCTTT. Residues: CASRLTMNTEAFF.

The sample holds a few counts of this clone. The chain uses TRBV6-1 and TRBJ1-2, with D tentatively TRBD1 (5 bases). Germline V gives CDR1 MNHNS, CDR2 SASEGT. There are 15 residues in the CDR3. V lost 0 bases and J 1 base, leaving 9 bases between the germline ends. For the CDR3, the DNA is TGTGCCAGCAGTGAAGCGGACGGGGGTAACTATGGCTACACCTTC. Amino acids: CASSEADGGNYGYTF.

This chain uses TRBV6-6 with TRBJ2-7, with TRBD2 as a possible D gene (5 bases). CDR3 length: 14 amino acids. Germline lookup yields CDR1 MNHNY and CDR2 SVGAGI (reference sequence). V lost 0 bases to trimming and J lost 3 bases, with 9 bases between them. The CDR3 DNA reads as TGTGCCAGCAGTTACTCGACGGGATTCTACGAGCAGTACTTC. Its translation: CASSYSTGFYEQYF.

This clone was observed a handful of times. The chain is built from TRBV18 and TRBJ1-5; perhaps TRBD1 as D (6 bases). The CDR3 runs to 13 residues. Germline CDR1 reads KGHSH; CDR2 reads LQKENI. Between the trimmed V and J ends, which lost 7 bases and 7 bases, there was a span of 14 bases. The CDR3 loop is CASLPLQGQPQHF. As DNA, the CDR3 is TGTGCCAGCTTACCCCTACAGGGCCAGCCCCAGCATTTT.

The chain employs TRBV4-1 and TRBJ2-3; tentative D call: TRBD2 (6 bases). The CDR3 covers 14 residues. Germline V gene sequence: CDR1 MGHRA, CDR2 YSYEKL. Trimming cost V 0 bases and J 9 bases, with 13 bases left between them. In nucleotides, the CDR3 is TGCGCCAGCAGCCAAGAGGGCGGGGCTGCGACGCAGTATTTT. Translating it yields CASSQEGGAATQYF.

V is TRBV5-1 and J is TRBJ2-5; 9 bases match TRBD2. The CDR3 has 16 residues. V lost 2 bases, J lost 1 base, and 6 bases stayed unmatched. Germline-derived CDR1 and CDR2 are SGHRS and YFSETQ. The CDR3 DNA reads as TGCGCCAGCAGCTTCTACCTAGCGGGGTCCCAAGAGACCCAGTACTTC. It specifies CASSFYLAGSQETQYF.

J is TRBJ2-7 and V is TRBV1; TRBD2, as called in the table, went unchecked against the DNA. TRBV1 is a known pseudogene. The CDR3 loop spans 16 amino acids. The CDR3 DNA is TGCACCAGCAGCCGGAATATAGCGGGGGGGCCCTACGAGCAGTACGTC. Residues: CTSSRNIAGGPYEQYV.

The chain couples TRBV18 to TRBJ2-1, with no clear D. This CDR3 is 14 amino acids long. V was shortened by 3 bases and J by 4 bases, with 10 bases between the two germline ends. Germline CDR1 KGHSH, CDR2 LQKENI. CDR3 loop: CASSPLDTYNEQFF. CDR3 DNA: TGTGCCAGCTCACCCCTAGACACATACAATGAGCAGTTCTTC.

The V and J genes are TRBV7-2 and TRBJ2-7, with TRBD1 as a possible D gene (5 bases). Germline loops: CDR1 SGHTA, CDR2 FQGNSA. The CDR3 sequence is 16 residues long. Trimming pared 5 bases from V and 4 bases from J, leaving 21 bases between. In nucleotides, the CDR3 is TGTGCCAGCAGCCCGAACCCCCACAGGCCTAATTACGAGCAGTACTTC. Translated, it gives CASSPNPHRPNYEQYF. Looking up the rest from reference TRBV7-2 and TRBJ2-7 gives the full variable domain: GAGVSQSPSNKVTEKGKDVELRCDPISGHTALYWYRQSLGQGLEFLIYFQGNSAPDKSGLPSDRFSAERTGGSVSTLTIQRTQQEDSAVYLCASSPNPHRPNYEQYFGPGTRLTVT.

The J gene is TRBJ2-4, the V gene TRBV11-2; D gene unclear. Trimming cost V 0 bases and J 15 bases, with 12 bases left between them. CDR1 is SGHAT and CDR2 is FQNNGV in the germline V gene. The CDR3 is 12 amino acids. CDR3: CASSLDGAKPYF. In nucleotides, the CDR3 is TGTGCCAGCAGCTTAGATGGAGCAAAGCCGTACTTC.

The chain uses TRBV2 and TRBJ2-5, with a tentative D call TRBD2 (6 bases). CDR3 length: 13 amino acids. V lost 6 bases to trimming and J lost 5 bases, with 13 bases between them. The germline CDR1 and CDR2 sequences are SNHLY and FYNNEI. The CDR3 sequence: CASRWNAGETQYF. The CDR3 region has the DNA TGTGCCAGCAGGTGGAACGCGGGGGAGACCCAGTACTTC.

This clone was recorded only once. This rearrangement joins TRBV27 to TRBJ1-1; D remains unclear. V was shortened by 4 bases and J by 2 bases, with 8 bases between the two germline ends. Germline V CDR1 and CDR2: MNHEY, SMNVEV (reference sequence). This CDR3 region has 13 residues. For the CDR3, the DNA is TGTGCCAGCAGTTGGGGAGGAAACACTGAAGCTTTCTTT. Translated: CASSWGGNTEAFF.

The chain couples TRBV6-5 to TRBJ1-2; D is perhaps TRBD1 (6 bases). Trimming took 4 bases from V and 2 from J, leaving 17 bases between them. This CDR3 region has 16 residues. Looked up from germline, CDR1 is MNHEY and CDR2 is SVGAGI. The CDR3 loop is CASSSRGGLTNYGYTF. The CDR3 nucleotides are TGTGCCAGCAGTTCACGGGGGGGCCTCACGAACTATGGCTACACCTTC.

This clone was seen a few times. V is TRBV5-1 and J is TRBJ2-1; perhaps TRBD1 as D (5 bases). The germline V and J ends were trimmed by 0 bases and 6 bases, with 13 bases remaining between them. The germline V gene encodes CDR1 SGHRS and CDR2 YFSETQ. There are 15 residues in the CDR3. The chain's CDR3 is CASSLGSGWANEQFF. CDR3 nucleotide sequence: TGCGCCAGCAGCTTGGGGTCAGGGTGGGCCAATGAGCAGTTCTTC.

The chain carries TRBV28 and TRBJ1-1; D uncertain. The CDR3 has 16 residues. Germline V CDR1 and CDR2: MDHEN, SYDVKM. V was clipped by 1 base and J by 0 bases, with 12 bases between them. The CDR3: CASSLFGEEMNTEAFF. The CDR3, as DNA: TGTGCCAGCAGTTTATTTGGAGAGGAAATGAACACTGAAGCTTTCTTT.

This clone was detected only once. The rearrangement links TRBV27 to TRBJ1-5; 7 bases line up with TRBD1. V lost 7 bases to trimming and J lost 1 base; unmatched junction nucleotides: 7. The V gene's germline CDR1 is MNHEY and CDR2 SMNVEV (reference sequence). This CDR3 spans 15 amino acids. The CDR3 region has the DNA TGTGCCAGCAAAACCTACAGGGGAAGCAATCAGCCCCAGCATTTT. Its translation: CASKTYRGSNQPQHF.

V and J are TRBV28 and TRBJ1-3, with a tentative D call TRBD1 (5 bases). V gave up 8 bases and J gave up 3 bases, with 11 bases separating them. The germline V gene encodes CDR1 MDHEN and CDR2 SYDVKM. This CDR3 has 13 amino acids. The CDR3 DNA reads as TGTGCCAGCCATCGGGGGGTTGGAAACACCATATATTTT. It translates to CASHRGVGNTIYF.

V gene TRBV21-1 combines with J gene TRBJ2-7; the D call of TRBD1 is as the table states it, not checked on the DNA. TRBV21-1 is classified as a pseudogene. CDR3 length: 15 residues. CDR3 coding DNA: TGTGCCAGCAGCATACAGGGGTATGGGTCCTACGAGCAGTACGTC. Protein product: CASSIQGYGSYEQYV.

This chain uses TRBV7-7 with TRBJ2-5, with a weak D call TRBD2 (5 bases). Trimming took 1 base from V and 4 from J, leaving 7 bases between them. The CDR3 length is 13 residues. The germline CDR1 and CDR2 sequences are SSHAT and FNYEAQ (reference sequence). CDR3 loop: CASSLVLVETQYF. The CDR3 bases are TGTGCCAGCAGCTTAGTACTAGTAGAGACCCAGTACTTC.

This chain uses TRBV28 with TRBJ2-7; TRBD1 aligns across 7 bases. Germline lookup yields CDR1 MDHEN and CDR2 SYDVKM. The CDR3 loop spans 13 amino acids. Losses at the gene ends were 3 bases for V and 1 base for J; bases not matched to a gene: 0. For the CDR3, the DNA is TGTGCCAGCAGTTTGACAGGGTCCTACGAGCAGTACGTC. It encodes CASSLTGSYEQYV.

The chain is built from TRBV7-9 and TRBJ2-7; tentative D call: TRBD1 (6 bases). Deletions cut 5 bases from V and 1 base from J, with 18 bases between. Germline V gene sequence: CDR1 SEHNR, CDR2 FQNEAQ (reference sequence). The CDR3 consists of 16 residues. The DNA of the CDR3 is TGTGCCAGCAGCCTATCGGACAGATATATTTCCTACGAGCAGTACTTC. It specifies CASSLSDRYISYEQYF.